This TCR beta chain was obtained from a study of cytomegalovirus exposure and HLA in healthy donors. Findings and limits, study-wide: The only immune exposure information that was available was CMV serostatus. Per published reports, the classifier diagnosed cytomegalovirus status with high specificity and sensitivity. Data from an earlier analysis indicated that most TCR beta V segments were productive either about 87% or about 30% of the time. Exclusion as indistinguishable affected some V segments, including TRBV6-2 and TRBV6-3.

About this clone itself: Its cognate antigen is unknown.

The germline V gene has CDR1 MDHEN and CDR2 SYDVKM. The length of the CDR3 is 14 residues. V shed 3 bases and J 2 bases; nucleotides not matched to a gene: 1. PCR amplification relied on 60 Vbeta primers (plus 13 Jbeta primers). Data came from immunoSEQ multiplex PCR; TCRdb stores just in-frame clones and leaves some out. The repertoire includes about 280,000 clones, about 90% of them detected once, and roughly 2.3% sits in the top ten. Sequencing was done on a sample of PBMCs. This chain links TRBV28 with TRBJ2-3; TRBD1 matches 8 bases. The TCR comes from a woman aged 18-35 years in good health and CMV-seronegative. CDR3 amino acids: CASSLDRDTDTQYF. In nucleotides, the CDR3 is TGTGCCAGCAGTTTGGACAGGGACACAGATACGCAGTATTTT.